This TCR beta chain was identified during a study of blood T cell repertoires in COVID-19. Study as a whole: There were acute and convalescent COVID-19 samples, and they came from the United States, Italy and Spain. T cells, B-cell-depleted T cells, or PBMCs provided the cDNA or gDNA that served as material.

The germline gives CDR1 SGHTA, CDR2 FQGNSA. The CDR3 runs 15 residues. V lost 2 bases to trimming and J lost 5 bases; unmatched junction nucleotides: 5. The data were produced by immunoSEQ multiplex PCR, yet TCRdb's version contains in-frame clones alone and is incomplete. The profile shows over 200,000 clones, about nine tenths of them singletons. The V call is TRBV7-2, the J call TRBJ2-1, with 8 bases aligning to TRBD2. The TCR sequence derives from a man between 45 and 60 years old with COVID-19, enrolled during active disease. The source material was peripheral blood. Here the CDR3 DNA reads TGTGCCAGCAGCTTAAGCGGCGGGGGGAACAATGAGCAGTTCTTC. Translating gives CASSLSGGGNNEQFF.